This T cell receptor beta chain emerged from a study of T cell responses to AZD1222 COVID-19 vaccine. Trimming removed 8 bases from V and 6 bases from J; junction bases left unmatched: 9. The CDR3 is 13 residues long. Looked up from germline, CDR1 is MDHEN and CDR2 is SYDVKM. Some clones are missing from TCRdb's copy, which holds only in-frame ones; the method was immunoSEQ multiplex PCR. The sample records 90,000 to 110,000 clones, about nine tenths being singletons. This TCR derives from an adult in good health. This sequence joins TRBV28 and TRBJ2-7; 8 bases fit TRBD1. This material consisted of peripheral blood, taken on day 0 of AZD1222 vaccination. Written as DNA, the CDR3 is TGTGCCAGCGCCTCCGGACAGGGCGGCGAGCAGTACTTC. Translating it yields CASASGQGGEQYF.